These T cell receptor beta chains were read from a single sample in a study of blood T cell repertoires in COVID-19. Libraries were prepared by immunoSEQ multiplex PCR; TCRdb keeps only in-frame clonotypes and omits some of them. Of around 100,000 clones in the sample, around four fifths were seen once. Sequences were obtained from peripheral blood. The receptor source for this set is a woman aged 65 to 85 with acute or convalescent COVID-19. Both conserved end residues are part of each CDR3. The D gene is left open where the match is weak. The size of a clone is reported for some rows only, either as once, few or many, or as a class for expanded clones.

v_gene,d_gene,j_gene,abundance,CDR3aa,CDR3nt
TRBV9,TRBD1,TRBJ1-1,few,CASSVGTGEAFF,TGTGCCAGCAGCGTAGGGACAGGAGAAGCTTTCTTT
TRBV9,TRBD2,TRBJ2-1,.,CASSVGLAGGRNEQFF,TGTGCCAGCAGCGTAGGTCTAGCGGGGGGCCGGAATGAGCAGTTCTTC
TRBV2,TRBD1,TRBJ1-5,.,CASSGRDRRNNQPQHF,TGTGCCAGCAGTGGCCGGGACAGGCGAAACAATCAGCCCCAGCATTTT
TRBV19,.,TRBJ1-4,.,CASSMVLAGVNEKLFF,TGTGCCAGTAGTATGGTCCTGGCAGGGGTGAATGAAAAACTGTTTTTT
TRBV6-1,TRBD1,TRBJ1-1,.,CASSRTGTGNTEAFF,TGTGCCAGCAGCAGAACCGGGACAGGGAACACTGAAGCTTTCTTT
TRBV5-4,TRBD1,TRBJ1-4,.,CASSLTGGNEKLFF,TGTGCCAGCAGCTTGACAGGGGGGAATGAAAAACTGTTTTTT
TRBV9,.,TRBJ1-1,.,CASSVEGGQNTEAFF,TGTGCCAGCAGCGTAGAAGGCGGCCAGAACACTGAAGCTTTCTTT
TRBV5-4,TRBD2,TRBJ2-2,.,CASSVGLAGGAGELFF,TGTGCCAGCAGCGTGGGACTAGCGGGGGGGGCCGGGGAGCTGTTTTTT
TRBV5-1,.,TRBJ2-7,.,CASSLDSYYEQYF,TGCGCCAGCAGCTTGGACAGCTACTACGAGCAGTACTTC
TRBV5-1,.,TRBJ2-5,.,CASSTEKGVQETQYF,TGCGCCAGCAGCACCGAGAAGGGGGTGCAAGAGACCCAGTACTTC
TRBV6-5,.,TRBJ1-3,.,CASRTVGAGNTIYF,TGTGCCAGCCGAACCGTAGGGGCAGGAAACACCATATATTTT
TRBV19,.,TRBJ1-6,.,CASSIGVGSPLHF,TGTGCCAGTAGTATCGGGGTTGGTTCACCCCTCCACTTT
TRBV19,.,TRBJ2-7,.,CASSDTDTDEQYF,TGTGCCAGTAGTGATACAGATACTGACGAGCAGTACTTC
TRBV28,.,TRBJ1-5,.,CASRQTGNQPQHF,TGTGCCAGCCGACAGACCGGCAATCAGCCCCAGCATTTT
TRBV2,TRBD1,TRBJ2-5,few,CASSLQGQGYMETQYF,TGTGCCAGCAGTCTACAGGGACAGGGGTATATGGAGACCCAGTACTTC
TRBV19,TRBD1,TRBJ2-6,.,CASRKGAAGANVLTF,TGTGCCAGTAGGAAGGGGGCGGCTGGGGCCAACGTCCTGACTTTC
TRBV6-6,.,TRBJ1-2,.,CASRTTGHYGYTF,TGTGCCAGCAGGACAACAGGGCACTATGGCTACACCTTC
TRBV25-1,TRBD2,TRBJ2-5,.,CASSDTSGGRETQYF,TGTGCCAGCAGTGACACTAGCGGGGGACGTGAGACCCAGTACTTC
TRBV10-2,TRBD2,TRBJ2-5,.,CASRVAGKRESQYF,TGCGCCAGCAGGGTAGCGGGGAAAAGAGAGTCCCAGTACTTC
TRBV5-8,TRBD1,TRBJ2-2,.,CASSFARGQGDTGELFF,TGTGCCAGCAGCTTTGCGCGCGGGCAGGGGGACACCGGGGAGCTGTTTTTT
TRBV25-1,.,TRBJ2-6,.,CASSEQGGSGANVLTF,TGTGCCAGCAGTGAACAGGGCGGCTCTGGGGCCAACGTCCTGACTTTC
TRBV5-6,TRBD1,TRBJ1-1,.,CASSPGTGRNTEAFF,TGTGCCAGCAGCCCCGGGACAGGGAGGAACACTGAAGCTTTCTTT
TRBV5-1,.,TRBJ1-2,.,CASSDRSGYGYTF,TGCGCCAGCAGCGACAGATCGGGCTATGGCTACACCTTC
TRBV30,TRBD1,TRBJ1-4,few,CAWSADRVNEKLFF,TGTGCCTGGAGTGCGGACAGGGTCAATGAAAAACTGTTTTTT
TRBV20-1,TRBD2,TRBJ2-1,.,CSASSLLGLASHEQFF,TGCAGTGCTAGTTCACTACTAGGACTAGCTTCCCATGAGCAGTTCTTC
TRBV6-1,.,TRBJ2-2,few,CASSVAATMSPGELFF,TGTGCCAGCAGTGTAGCGGCCACGATGTCCCCCGGGGAGCTGTTTTTT
TRBV27,.,TRBJ2-1,.,CASRGGGIIGFF,TGTGCCAGCAGGGGAGGGGGGATAATTGGGTTCTTC
TRBV9,.,TRBJ2-1,.,CASSVEQGVHNEQFF,TGTGCCAGCAGCGTAGAACAGGGAGTCCACAATGAGCAGTTCTTC
TRBV6-5,TRBD1,TRBJ2-5,once,CASSRGQGRVETQYF,TGTGCCAGCAGTCGCGGACAGGGCAGGGTGGAGACCCAGTACTTC
TRBV30,TRBD2,TRBJ2-5,few,CAWSGLAGAETQYF,TGTGCCTGGAGTGGACTAGCGGGGGCTGAGACCCAGTACTTC
TRBV2,.,TRBJ1-5,.,CASTPWGGNSNQPQHF,TGTGCCAGCACCCCCTGGGGGGGGAATAGCAATCAGCCCCAGCATTTT
TRBV10-3,.,TRBJ2-3,.,CAISESPDTDTQYF,TGTGCCATCAGTGAGTCGCCAGACACAGATACGCAGTATTTT
TRBV6-5,TRBD2,TRBJ2-2,.,CASSLLAGAGELFF,TGTGCCAGCAGTCTACTCGCGGGGGCCGGGGAGCTGTTTTTT
TRBV6-6,.,TRBJ2-5,.,CASSSGTSQETQYF,TGTGCCAGCAGTTCCGGGACAAGCCAAGAGACCCAGTACTTC
TRBV18,TRBD1,TRBJ1-1,.,CASSPFYTGVNTEAFF,TGTGCCAGCTCACCATTCTACACAGGGGTGAACACTGAAGCTTTCTTT
TRBV7-6,TRBD1,TRBJ2-2,once,CASSLALGGSEELFF,TGTGCCAGCAGCTTAGCGCTAGGGGGCTCCGAGGAGCTGTTTTTT
TRBV7-9,TRBD1,TRBJ1-2,few,CASSEAGGTAYGYTF,TGTGCCAGCAGCGAAGCAGGGGGCACCGCCTATGGCTACACCTTC
TRBV6-6,TRBD1,TRBJ1-5,.,CASSPGQGSNQPQHF,TGTGCCAGCAGCCCCGGACAGGGTAGCAATCAGCCCCAGCATTTT
TRBV5-1,TRBD1,TRBJ1-6,many,CASSLQGADGNSPLHF,TGCGCCAGCAGCTTACAGGGGGCGGATGGTAATTCACCCCTCCACTTT
TRBV28,TRBD2,TRBJ2-5,.,CASSPQTSGEETQYF,TGTGCCAGCAGCCCTCAGACTAGCGGGGAAGAGACCCAGTACTTC
TRBV27,.,TRBJ2-1,.,CASTLRTGGRNEQFF,TGTGCCAGCACCTTACGTACCGGGGGTAGGAATGAGCAGTTCTTC
TRBV5-1,TRBD2,TRBJ2-1,.,CASSLRGDYNEQFF,TGCGCCAGCAGCTTGCGGGGGGACTACAATGAGCAGTTCTTC
TRBV28,.,TRBJ1-3,.,CASSPGLGFDTIYF,TGTGCCAGCAGTCCAGGCCTCGGCTTTGACACCATATATTTT
TRBV6-5,TRBD1,TRBJ1-2,.,CASSPLAGGYGYTF,TGTGCCAGCAGTCCCCTGGCAGGGGGCTATGGCTACACCTTC
TRBV9,.,TRBJ2-5,.,CASSVESGQETQYF,TGTGCCAGCAGCGTAGAATCAGGCCAAGAGACCCAGTACTTC
TRBV5-4,TRBD2,TRBJ2-3,once,CASSLGAGATGTDTQYF,TGTGCCAGCAGCCTGGGAGCGGGGGCCACTGGCACAGATACGCAGTATTTT
TRBV7-2,TRBD1,TRBJ2-3,.,CASSPRGPSTDTQYF,TGTGCCAGCAGCCCGAGGGGGCCTAGCACAGATACGCAGTATTTT
TRBV5-1,TRBD2,TRBJ2-5,many,CASSPGRFQETQYF,TGCGCCAGCAGCCCCGGGAGGTTTCAAGAGACCCAGTACTTC
TRBV4-3,TRBD1,TRBJ1-3,.,CASSQGRQGSSGNTIYF,TGCGCCAGCAGCCAGGGCAGACAGGGGAGCTCTGGAAACACCATATATTTT
TRBV12-3/TRBV12-4,TRBD1,TRBJ2-2,.,CASSDTGAGELFF,TGTGCCAGCAGTGATACAGGGGCCGGGGAGCTGTTTTTT
TRBV14,.,TRBJ1-3,.,CASSQDWSPGNTIYF,TGTGCCAGCAGCCAAGATTGGAGCCCTGGAAACACCATATATTTT